This T cell receptor (delta chain) appears in the sequencing data of a study of gamma-delta chains in newborns, infants, children (dated by TCRdb to between 2018 and 2020). With regard to the full study: In the study title, it is stated that polyclonal expansion of innate gammadelta T cells is driven by microbial exposure immediately after birth. Right after human newborns were born, the researchers looked at the way microbial exposure shaped their populations of innate gammadelta T cells.

TCRdb names Illumina MiSeq as the instrument used. After TCRdb called clones again from the public reads with CATT, rows with identical DNA were merged. In all, the sample holds fewer than 13,000 delta-chain clones, and more than 7.5% of those were seen once. About 9.3% of the sample is taken by the ten largest. Notes on this clone: Its antigen is not yet known. No clone much larger than this one lies a single base away; base qualities are absent. Other DNA sequences in this sample translate to the same CDR3.

V loses 0 bases of germline sequence and J loses 0 bases, and the interval between the two ends is 8 bases. CDR1 and CDR2, looked up from the germline V gene, are GEAIGNYY and EKD. Spanning cysteine to phenylalanine, the CDR3 consists of 17 amino acids. The read is trimmed to its CDR3 DNA, 51 bases read in frame from base 1. The chain is encoded by TRDV2 joined to TRDJ3, with no confidently assigned D gene. The sequence came from a child who was a newborn, infant or young child, either healthy, febrile or measles-vaccinated (not recorded which). Sequencing was done on a sample of blood. Here the CDR3 is given as CACDTVLSSWDTRQMFF. The nucleotide sequence reads TGTGCCTGTGACACCGTACTCAGCTCCTGGGACACCCGACAGATGTTTTTC.